What follows describes a single T cell receptor (beta chain). Preparation of the TCRbeta library used unique molecular identifiers. TCRdb recomputed calls from the PCR reads with MiXCR, one row per CDR3 protein. Of 450,000 to 600,000 distinct CDR3 sequences in the sample, around a third were seen once. The sample is drawn from a study of T-cell reconstitution after alpha-beta-depleted transplantation in children. This CDR3 contains 12 residues. J lost 10 bases, V lost 2 bases, and 4 bases had no gene match. Germline CDR1 KGHSH, CDR2 LQKENI. This sample comprised PBMCs from the stem cell graft donor, obtained from the stem cell graft. This clonotype originated in a human donor who donated a stem cell graft to a child with aplastic anemia. The J gene is TRBJ1-1, the V gene TRBV18, with 7 bases identical to TRBD1. The chain's CDR3 is CASSPGQGGAFF. The CDR3 DNA is TGTGCCAGCTCACCAGGGCAGGGGGGAGCTTTCTTT.